Below are 30 T cell receptor beta chains sequenced from a single sample in a study of cytomegalovirus exposure and HLA in healthy donors. The PCR made use of 60 Vbeta and 13 Jbeta primers. Sequenced by immunoSEQ multiplex PCR; TCRdb stores in-frame clones only, minus some. The data show some 130,000 clones, about three quarters seen once. Material for sequencing was PBMCs. Receptor source: a human donor in good health.

The chain links TRBV19 to TRBJ1-6; D unclear. The length of the CDR3 is 13 residues. Germline assignment: CDR1 LNHDA and CDR2 SQIVND (reference sequence). Trimming removed 8 bases at V and 5 bases at J, with 10 bases between. The CDR3 is CASQITDNSPLHF. The CDR3 region has the DNA TGTGCCAGTCAGATAACAGATAATTCACCCCTCCACTTT.

The chain employs TRBV6-1 and TRBJ2-5; 8 nucleotides agree with TRBD2. CDR3 length: 16 amino acids. CDR1 is MNHNS and CDR2 is SASEGT in the germline V gene. The V segment lost 2 bases and the J segment 4 bases; nucleotides outside the gene matches: 9. In DNA form, the CDR3 reads TGTGCCAGCAGTGAAAACGTGGTAGCGGGGAGAGAGACCCAGTACTTC. It is translated as CASSENVVAGRETQYF.

The genes are TRBV2 and TRBJ2-7; no reliable D call. CDR1 is SNHLY and CDR2 is FYNNEI in the germline V gene. Trimming left V 2 bases short and J 3 bases short, with 5 bases between. The CDR3 length is 12 residues. The CDR3 sequence is CASSENHYEQYF. The CDR3 DNA reads as TGTGCCAGCAGTGAAAATCACTACGAGCAGTACTTC. Together with reference TRBV2 and TRBJ2-7, the CDR3 gives the full variable domain: EPEVTQTPSHQVTQMGQEVILRCVPISNHLYFYWYRQILGQKVEFLVSFYNNEISEKSEIFDDQFSVERPDGSNFTLKIRSTKLEDSAMYFCASSENHYEQYFGPGTRLTVT.

This chain joins TRBV6-6 and TRBJ2-7, with D possibly being TRBD1 (6 bases). With 6 bases removed from V and 2 bases from J, the gap between germline ends came to 14 bases. In germline, CDR1 is MNHNY, CDR2 SVGAGI (reference sequence). CDR3 size: 14 residues. The CDR3 DNA reads as TGTGCCAGCAGCCGGGACATCGGGGCCTACGAGCAGTACTTC. Translated, it gives CASSRDIGAYEQYF.

V and J are TRBV5-1 and TRBJ2-5; D unresolved. The ends were cut back, 0 bases at V and 5 bases at J, with 5 bases in the middle. This CDR3 is built from 12 residues. CDR1 and CDR2 from the germline V gene are SGHRS and YFSETQ. For the CDR3, the DNA is TGCGCCAGCAGCTTGGACCGGGAGACCCAGTACTTC. Protein product: CASSLDRETQYF.

The chain carries TRBV18 and TRBJ2-7; 9 bases align to TRBD1. This CDR3 is built from 15 residues. V gave up 3 bases and J gave up 5 bases; unmatched junction bases: 8. Germline V lookup: CDR1 KGHSH, CDR2 LQKENI. The DNA of the CDR3 is TGTGCCAGCTCACCGCTCCGGGACAGGGTAAACGAGCAGTACTTC. Amino acids: CASSPLRDRVNEQYF.

Remarks on this clone: Other DNA sequences of this sample code for an identical CDR3. J is TRBJ1-3 and V is TRBV4-2; D unclear. The CDR3 length is 15 residues. Germline V gives CDR1 LGHNA, CDR2 YNFKEQ. The V gene lost 1 base and the J gene lost 2 bases, with 9 bases spanning the gap. DNA for the CDR3: TGTGCCAGCAGCCAAGTGGCAAATACTGGAAACACCATATATTTT. Encoded protein: CASSQVANTGNTIYF.

The genes are TRBV7-9 and TRBJ2-1; maybe TRBD1 (5 bases). The CDR3 totals 14 residues. Trimming pared 3 bases from V and 8 bases from J, leaving 14 bases between. The germline V gene encodes CDR1 SEHNR and CDR2 FQNEAQ (reference sequence). The DNA for the CDR3 is TGTGCCAGCAGCTTGGGCAGGGTCATCTATGAGCAGTTCTTC. Amino acid sequence: CASSLGRVIYEQFF.

The rearrangement links TRBV10-3 to TRBJ1-2; D is unresolved. CDR3 length equals 16 residues. Trimming stripped 5 bases from V and 1 base from J, with 17 bases between. Germline loops: CDR1 ENHRY, CDR2 SYGVKD. The CDR3: CAISQTGPRGNYGYTF. CDR3 sequence (DNA): TGTGCCATCAGTCAAACCGGGCCCCGGGGTAACTATGGCTACACCTTC.

This chain links TRBV7-9 with TRBJ1-2; possible D gene TRBD1, 5 bases. The CDR3 contains 15 residues. V lost 1 base and J 4 bases, leaving 13 bases between the germline ends. CDR1 is SEHNR and CDR2 is FQNEAQ in the germline V gene (reference sequence). This CDR3 reads CASSLEARALYGYTF. The CDR3 DNA sequence: TGTGCCAGCAGCTTAGAGGCCAGGGCGCTCTATGGCTACACCTTC.

The chain links TRBV25-1 to TRBJ2-7; D unresolved. This CDR3 has 12 amino acids. Deletions cut 8 bases from V and 6 bases from J, with 14 bases between. CDR1 and CDR2 (germline): MGHDK, SYGVNS. The CDR3 region is CASQRGSGEQYF. The CDR3 nucleotides are TGTGCCAGCCAGCGTGGGTCCGGCGAGCAGTACTTC.

The chain links TRBV27 to TRBJ1-3, with D perhaps matching TRBD1 (5 bases). V gave up 1 base and J gave up 2 bases, with 12 bases separating them. The CDR3 has 16 residues. Germline V gene lookup returns CDR1 MNHEY and CDR2 SMNVEV (reference sequence). The CDR3 nucleotides are TGTGCCAGCAGTTTATATCCCCGGACACCTGGAAACACCATATATTTT. Protein: CASSLYPRTPGNTIYF.

The gene calls are TRBV7-2 and TRBJ1-5; D might be TRBD1 (5 bases). CDR1 is SGHTA and CDR2 is FQGNSA in the germline V gene. V was cut by 5 bases and J by 7 bases, with 15 bases left in between. The CDR3 extends over 14 amino acids. CDR3 DNA: TGTGCCAGCAGCAGCGGGGGGTTGGAGCAGCCCCAGCATTTT. Protein product: CASSSGGLEQPQHF.

This clone has a single count. The genes are TRBV18 and TRBJ2-5, with D unresolved. CDR1 is KGHSH and CDR2 is LQKENI in the germline V gene. This CDR3 comprises 16 residues. V shed 0 bases and J shed 1 base, with 12 bases lying between them. The CDR3 DNA is TGTGCCAGCTCACCACCTAGTCTCCAGGTCCAAGAGACCCAGTACTTC. This sequence encodes CASSPPSLQVQETQYF.

This clone was found once. V is TRBV13 and J is TRBJ2-7; 8 bases line up with TRBD2. The V gene's germline CDR1 is PRHDT and CDR2 FYEKMQ (reference sequence). The length of the CDR3 is 15 residues. V gave up 2 bases and J gave up 1 base; unmatched junction bases: 4. CDR3 residues: CASSLRLAGSYEQYF. For the CDR3, the DNA is TGTGCCAGCAGCTTAAGGCTAGCGGGTTCCTACGAGCAGTACTTC.

This sequence joins TRBV18 and TRBJ2-3; 8 bases are a match to TRBD1. The CDR3 has 16 amino acids. Trimming took 3 bases from V and 1 from J; bases not matched to a gene: 6. The V gene's germline CDR1 is KGHSH and CDR2 LQKENI. CDR3: CASSPSGGAGTDTQYF. CDR3 sequence (DNA): TGTGCCAGCTCACCTTCAGGGGGCGCAGGCACAGATACGCAGTATTTT.

This chain links TRBV19 with TRBJ2-2; TRBD1 agrees at 9 bases. Germline CDR1 reads LNHDA; CDR2 reads SQIVND (reference sequence). J gave up 3 bases and V 3 bases, and 5 bases lay outside the gene matches. This CDR3 contains 16 residues. CDR3: CASSMPGQGYTGELFF. CDR3 DNA sequence: TGTGCCAGTAGTATGCCGGGACAGGGATACACCGGGGAGCTGTTTTTT.

The chain uses TRBV28 and TRBJ2-1; 9 bases align to TRBD2. Germline loops: CDR1 MDHEN, CDR2 SYDVKM. The J segment lost 4 bases and the V segment lost 7 bases, leaving 5 bases of the junction unmatched. CDR3 length: 14 amino acids. The CDR3 here is CASTPSGVYNEQFF. The CDR3, as DNA: TGTGCCAGCACACCTAGCGGGGTATACAATGAGCAGTTCTTC. The variable domain in full, completed from reference TRBV28 and TRBJ2-1, reads DVKVTQSSRYLVKRTGEKVFLECVQDMDHENMFWYRQDPGLGLRLIYFSYDVKMKEKGDIPEGYSVSREKKERFSLILESASTNQTSMYLCASTPSGVYNEQFFGPGTRLTVL.

The chain couples TRBV19 to TRBJ1-4; tentatively, D is TRBD1 (5 bases). The CDR3 spans 18 residues. Trimming cost V 5 bases and J 0 bases, with 19 bases left between them. Germline assignment: CDR1 LNHDA and CDR2 SQIVND (reference sequence). CDR3 sequence: CASSPHRLPIATNEKLFF. For the CDR3, the DNA is TGTGCCAGTAGTCCCCACAGGCTTCCGATCGCAACTAATGAAAAACTGTTTTTT. The variable domain in full, completed from reference TRBV19 and TRBJ1-4, reads DGGITQSPKYLFRKEGQNVTLSCEQNLNHDAMYWYRQDPGQGLRLIYYSQIVNDFQKGDIAEGYSVSREKKESFPLTVTSAQKNPTAFYLCASSPHRLPIATNEKLFFGSGTQLSVL.

This clone was found a few times. The J gene is TRBJ2-7, the V gene TRBV4-1; 10 bases agree with TRBD1. The V gene end was trimmed by 0 bases and the J gene end by 6 bases; junction bases not matched to a gene: 11. The CDR3 runs 17 residues. Germline CDR1 reads MGHRA; CDR2 reads YSYEKL. The CDR3 DNA is TGCGCCAGCAGCCAAGAATGGGTCGGGACAGGGGCCGGCGAGCAGTACTTC. It yields the protein CASSQEWVGTGAGEQYF.

V and J are TRBV7-2 and TRBJ2-5, with D perhaps TRBD2 (5 bases). CDR3 length equals 13 residues. V shed 6 bases and J shed 2 bases, with 10 bases lying between them. Germline CDR1 and CDR2: SGHTA and FQGNSA. The CDR3 reads CASRDFFQETQYF. In DNA, the CDR3 is TGTGCCAGCAGGGACTTCTTTCAAGAGACCCAGTACTTC.

This chain connects TRBV7-9 to TRBJ2-3; D is perhaps TRBD2 (6 bases). V shed 5 bases and J shed 4 bases, with 13 bases lying between them. Germline CDR1 SEHNR, CDR2 FQNEAQ (reference sequence). CDR3 size: 14 residues. CDR3 sequence reads: CASSPTSGADTQYF. In nucleotides, the CDR3 is TGTGCCAGCAGCCCCACTTCGGGGGCAGATACGCAGTATTTT.

In the case of this clone: The same CDR3 also results from other DNA sequences found in this sample. This chain joins TRBV5-6 and TRBJ1-2, with a tentative D call TRBD1 (6 bases). Germline assignment: CDR1 SGHDT and CDR2 YYEEEE. V was clipped by 4 bases and J by 2 bases, with 9 bases between them. The CDR3 spans 13 residues. The CDR3 loop is CASSLGQNYGYTF. CDR3 in DNA: TGTGCCAGCAGCCTCGGACAGAACTATGGCTACACCTTC.

The chain couples TRBV7-8 to TRBJ2-5, with a weak D call TRBD2 (5 bases). CDR3 length equals 15 residues. The V end was cut by 6 bases, the J end by 2 bases, with 16 bases between. Germline-derived CDR1 and CDR2 are SGHVS and FQNEAQ. The CDR3 DNA sequence: TGTGCCAGCAGACCTAGCCGTGGGGAACAAGAGACCCAGTACTTC. Translating gives CASRPSRGEQETQYF.

The chain has TRBV2 and TRBJ2-7; 8 bases align to TRBD1. CDR3 length: 14 residues. Per the germline V gene, CDR1 is SNHLY and CDR2 is FYNNEI. Trimming at V came to 4 bases and at J to 2 bases, leaving 4 bases not matched to a gene. In nucleotides, the CDR3 is TGTGCCAGCAGTGCGAGGACAGGGACCTACGAGCAGTACTTC. Translating gives CASSARTGTYEQYF.

This clone came up a few times. This chain joins TRBV6-1 and TRBJ2-1; the match to TRBD2 covers 8 bases. The CDR3 loop spans 13 amino acids. V lost 7 bases to trimming and J lost 6 bases; unmatched junction nucleotides: 5. CDR1 and CDR2 (germline): MNHNS, SASEGT. The CDR3 DNA follows: TGTGCCAGCACGGCTAGCGGGTCCAATGAGCAGTTCTTC. Translation gives CASTASGSNEQFF.

The rearrangement uses TRBV7-8 and TRBJ1-1; 10 nucleotides line up with TRBD1. In germline, CDR1 is SGHVS, CDR2 FQNEAQ. CDR3 length equals 16 residues. The V segment lost 4 bases and the J segment 5 bases; nucleotides outside the gene matches: 10. CDR3 sequence reads: CASSSPRTGGRTEAFF. CDR3 DNA: TGTGCCAGCAGCTCCCCGAGGACAGGGGGTCGTACTGAAGCTTTCTTT.

This clone was observed a single time. The V gene is TRBV7-3, the J gene TRBJ1-1; D remains unclear. The CDR3 is made up of 13 amino acids. The V end was cut by 5 bases, the J end by 0 bases, with 7 bases between. Germline CDR1 and CDR2: SGHTA and FQGTGA. The CDR3 DNA sequence: TGTGCCAGCAGCCTCCACATGAACACTGAAGCTTTCTTT. Protein product: CASSLHMNTEAFF.

The V call is TRBV10-2, the J call TRBJ1-2; D is unclear. Germline lookup yields CDR1 WSHSY and CDR2 SAAADI. V gave up 4 bases and J gave up 8 bases, with 11 bases separating them. The CDR3 totals 12 residues. The CDR3 bases are TGCGCCAGCAGTGTCCGGGATGGGGGCTACACCTTC. Translating it yields CASSVRDGGYTF.

The chain joins TRBV28 to TRBJ2-7; TRBD2 matches at 14 bases. Germline V CDR1 and CDR2: MDHEN, SYDVKM. The CDR3 is 17 residues long. V lost 10 bases to trimming and J lost 0 bases; unmatched junction nucleotides: 11. CDR3 amino acids: CATEGLAGAYSSYEQYF. As DNA, the CDR3 is TGTGCCACCGAGGGACTAGCGGGGGCCTATAGCTCCTACGAGCAGTACTTC.